The clone carrying this TCR beta chain was seen at least ten times. As yet, its antigen is unknown. This CDR3 is built from 13 residues. CDR1 and CDR2 (germline): MNHEY, SVGAGI. Trimming removed 2 bases at V and 8 bases at J, with 12 bases between. Transcripts of RNA were the source for amplifying TCR beta CDR3 regions. Scientists carried out first-round RT-PCR using HTBI primers and then a second-round multiplex PCR. TCRdb used MiXCR to reprocess the multiplex PCR reads, holding one entry per CDR3 protein. The sample carries about 380,000 distinct CDR3 sequences, approximately 15% recorded once. The record originates from a study of Graves' ophthalmopathy and Graves' hyperthyroidism. Points from the study as a whole: It was with approximately 69% sensitivity and around 72% specificity that the model predicted ophthalmopathy progression.

This chain links TRBV6-5 with TRBJ1-2; no clear D. This sequence was found in a woman aged 18-29 years with stable Graves' hyperthyroidism. The sequencing input was peripheral blood. DNA for the CDR3: TGTGCCAGCAGTTACCCCGGAGCGTCCGGCTACACCTTC. Protein product: CASSYPGASGYTF.